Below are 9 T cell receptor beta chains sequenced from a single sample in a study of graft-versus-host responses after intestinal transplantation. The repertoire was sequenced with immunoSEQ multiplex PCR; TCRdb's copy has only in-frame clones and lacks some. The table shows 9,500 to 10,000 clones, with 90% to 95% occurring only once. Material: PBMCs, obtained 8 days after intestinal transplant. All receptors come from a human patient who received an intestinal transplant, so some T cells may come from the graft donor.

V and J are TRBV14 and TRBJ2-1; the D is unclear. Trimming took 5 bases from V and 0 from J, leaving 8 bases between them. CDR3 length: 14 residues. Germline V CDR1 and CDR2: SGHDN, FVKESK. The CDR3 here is CASSNTYSYNEQFF. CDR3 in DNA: TGTGCCAGCAGCAACACCTACTCCTACAATGAGCAGTTCTTC.

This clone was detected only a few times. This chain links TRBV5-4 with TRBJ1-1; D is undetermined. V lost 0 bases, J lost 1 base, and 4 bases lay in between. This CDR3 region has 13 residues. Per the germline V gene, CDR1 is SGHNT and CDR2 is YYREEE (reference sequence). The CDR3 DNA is TGTGCCAGCAGCTTGGGCGGGAACACTGAAGCTTTCTTT. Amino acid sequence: CASSLGGNTEAFF.

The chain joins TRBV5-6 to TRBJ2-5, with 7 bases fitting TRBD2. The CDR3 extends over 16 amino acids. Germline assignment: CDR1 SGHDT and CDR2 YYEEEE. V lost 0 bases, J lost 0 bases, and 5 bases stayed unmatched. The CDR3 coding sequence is TGTGCCAGCAGCTTGGCGGTGGGGGGGAACCAAGAGACCCAGTACTTC. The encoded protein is CASSLAVGGNQETQYF.

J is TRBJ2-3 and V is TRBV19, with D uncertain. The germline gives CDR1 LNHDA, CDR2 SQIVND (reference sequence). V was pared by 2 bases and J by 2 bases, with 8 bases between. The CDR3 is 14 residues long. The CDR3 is CASSIRPNTDTQYF. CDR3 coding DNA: TGTGCCAGTAGTATACGACCCAACACAGATACGCAGTATTTT.

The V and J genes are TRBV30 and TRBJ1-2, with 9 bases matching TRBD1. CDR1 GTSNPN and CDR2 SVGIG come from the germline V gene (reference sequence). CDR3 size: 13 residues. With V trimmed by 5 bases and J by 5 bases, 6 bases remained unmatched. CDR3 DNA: TGTGCCTGGGGGACAGGGCTAGGATATGGCTACACCTTC. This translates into CAWGTGLGYGYTF.

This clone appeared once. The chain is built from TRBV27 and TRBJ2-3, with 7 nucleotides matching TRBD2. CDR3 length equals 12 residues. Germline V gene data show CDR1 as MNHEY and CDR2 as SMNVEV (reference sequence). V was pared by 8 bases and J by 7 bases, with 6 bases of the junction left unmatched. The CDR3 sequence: CASGWTSYTQYF. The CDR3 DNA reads TGTGCCAGCGGGTGGACTAGTTATACGCAGTATTTT.

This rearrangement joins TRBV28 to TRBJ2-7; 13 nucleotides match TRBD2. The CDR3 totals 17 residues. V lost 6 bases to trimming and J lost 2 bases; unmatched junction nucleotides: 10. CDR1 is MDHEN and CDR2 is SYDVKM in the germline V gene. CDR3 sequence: CASRTGLAGDPTYEQYF. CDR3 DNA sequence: TGTGCCAGCAGAACCGGACTAGCGGGAGACCCTACCTACGAGCAGTACTTC. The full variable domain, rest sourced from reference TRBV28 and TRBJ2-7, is DVKVTQSSRYLVKRTGEKVFLECVQDMDHENMFWYRQDPGLGLRLIYFSYDVKMKEKGDIPEGYSVSREKKERFSLILESASTNQTSMYLCASRTGLAGDPTYEQYFGPGTRLTVT.

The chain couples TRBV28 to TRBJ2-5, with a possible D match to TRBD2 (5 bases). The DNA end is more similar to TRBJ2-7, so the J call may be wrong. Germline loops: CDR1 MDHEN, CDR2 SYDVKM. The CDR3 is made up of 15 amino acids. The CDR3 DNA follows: TGTGCCAGCAGTACGCCCCCTAGCAATTCCTACGAGCAGTACTTC. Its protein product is CASSTPPSNSYEQYF.

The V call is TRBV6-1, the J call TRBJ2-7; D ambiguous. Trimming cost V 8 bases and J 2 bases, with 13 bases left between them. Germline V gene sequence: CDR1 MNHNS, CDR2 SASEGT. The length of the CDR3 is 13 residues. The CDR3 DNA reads TGTGCCAGCCTCGCCGACGTCGCCTACGAGCAGTACTTC. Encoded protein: CASLADVAYEQYF.